These 17 T cell receptor beta chains originate from one sample sequenced in a study of cytotoxic CD8 clonotypes in ibrutinib-treated CLL. Profiling relied on immunoSEQ multiplex PCR, and the TCRdb table lists in-frame clones only, not all of them. Among approximately 60,000 clones listed, 55% to 65% were seen once. The specimen comprised PBMCs, sampled after 24 months of ibrutinib treatment. These receptors all come from a human donor with chronic lymphocytic leukemia.

This chain connects TRBV19 to TRBJ2-2; 10 positions agree with TRBD2. J was trimmed by 5 bases and V by 5 bases; bases with no gene match: 11. Germline V gene data show CDR1 as LNHDA and CDR2 as SQIVND (reference sequence). This CDR3 region has 17 residues. The CDR3 spells CASSLTVTSGITGELFF. The CDR3 DNA follows: TGTGCCAGTAGTTTGACCGTCACTAGCGGGATTACCGGGGAGCTGTTTTTT.

The genes are TRBV5-1 and TRBJ2-2; 8 bases fit TRBD1. The length of the CDR3 is 19 residues. CDR1 and CDR2 (germline): SGHRS, YFSETQ. V lost 0 bases and J lost 0; bases outside the gene matches: 10. The CDR3 sequence is CASSLASLGQGANTGELFF. The CDR3, as DNA: TGCGCCAGCAGCTTGGCCTCGCTTGGACAGGGCGCGAACACCGGGGAGCTGTTTTTT.

This clone was counted a few times. The genes are TRBV27 and TRBJ2-7, with 16 bases aligning to TRBD2. Germline V gene sequence: CDR1 MNHEY, CDR2 SMNVEV (reference sequence). This CDR3 region has 20 residues. Trimming cost V 2 bases and J 4 bases; bases outside gene matches: 14. Written as DNA, the CDR3 is TGTGCCAGCAGTTTACCGGGACTAGCGGGAGGGCCGGGCTGGTATTACGAGCAGTACTTC. Protein sequence: CASSLPGLAGGPGWYYEQYF.

The chain is built from TRBV13 and TRBJ1-1, with D hard to call. Looked up from germline, CDR1 is PRHDT and CDR2 is FYEKMQ (reference sequence). The CDR3 has 13 residues. V lost 5 bases to trimming and J lost 2 bases, with 9 bases between them. The CDR3 reads CASSLLGNTEAFF. The DNA for the CDR3 is TGTGCCAGCAGCCTTCTCGGCAACACTGAAGCTTTCTTT.

CDR3 nucleotides: TGTGCCAGCAGTGAACTGGGGGTCGGGAACTATGGCTACACCTTC. Its protein is CASSELGVGNYGYTF. V and J are TRBV6-1 and TRBJ1-2; a weak D match, TRBD1 (5 bases). The CDR3 sequence is 15 residues long. Per germline, CDR1 MNHNS and CDR2 SASEGT. Deletions cut 2 bases from V and 2 bases from J, with 12 bases between.

There are a few counts of this clone. The CDR3 sequence: CASTVAGRNGYTF. The CDR3 DNA is TGTGCCAGCACTGTCGCAGGGCGAAATGGCTACACCTTC. This sequence joins TRBV6-1 and TRBJ1-2; weak D call: TRBD1 (5 bases). V shed 7 bases and J shed 6 bases, with 15 bases lying between them. Germline loops: CDR1 MNHNS, CDR2 SASEGT. This CDR3 has 13 amino acids.

Note on this clone: At the DNA level, this CDR3 is encoded by other sequences in the same sample as well. This chain joins TRBV11-2 and TRBJ2-2; D gene unclear. The CDR3 has 14 residues. Germline V CDR1 and CDR2: SGHAT, FQNNGV. The V gene lost 0 bases and the J gene lost 2 bases, with 4 bases spanning the gap. In DNA, the CDR3 is TGTGCCAGCAGCTTAGACAGAAACACCGGGGAGCTGTTTTTT. Protein sequence: CASSLDRNTGELFF.

The chain recombines TRBV9 with TRBJ1-4; D is possibly TRBD1 (5 bases). The CDR3 sequence is 18 residues long. The germline gives CDR1 SGDLS, CDR2 YYNGEE. Trimming shortened V by 2 bases and J by 3 bases, and 20 bases separated the two germline ends. The CDR3 sequence: CASSVGLPTSHSNEKLFF. For the CDR3, the DNA is TGTGCCAGCAGCGTGGGACTGCCGACCAGCCATTCTAATGAAAAACTGTTTTTT.

This sequence joins TRBV7-9 and TRBJ1-5, with D hard to call. V was trimmed by 2 bases and J by 7 bases, leaving 6 bases between them. The germline V gene encodes CDR1 SEHNR and CDR2 FQNEAQ (reference sequence). The CDR3 extends over 12 amino acids. CDR3 DNA: TGTGCCAGCAGCTTATATGAACAGCCCCAGCATTTT. Encoded protein: CASSLYEQPQHF.

This chain joins TRBV6-5 and TRBJ1-1, with no clear D. Germline lookup yields CDR1 MNHEY and CDR2 SVGAGI. V shed 7 bases and J shed 5 bases, with 11 bases lying between them. This CDR3 has 12 residues. The CDR3 spells CASTSGTTEAFF. Written as DNA, the CDR3 is TGTGCCAGCACCTCTGGAACTACTGAAGCTTTCTTT.

J is TRBJ2-5 and V is TRBV5-1; D is undetermined. CDR1 and CDR2 from the germline V gene are SGHRS and YFSETQ. Trimming took 5 bases from V and 5 from J, leaving 16 bases between them. This CDR3 comprises 14 residues. CDR3 amino acids: CASSVESSSETQYF. Here the CDR3 DNA reads TGCGCCAGCAGTGTAGAGAGCAGTTCGGAGACCCAGTACTTC. The full variable domain, its missing parts supplied by reference TRBV5-1 and TRBJ2-5, is KAGVTQTPRYLIKTRGQQVTLSCSPISGHRSVSWYQQTPGQGLQFLFEYFSETQRNKGNFPGRFSGRQFSNSRSEMNVSTLELGDSALYLCASSVESSSETQYFGPGTRLLVL.

V is TRBV28 and J is TRBJ1-2, with 8 nucleotides matching TRBD1. Germline CDR1 reads MDHEN; CDR2 reads SYDVKM. With V trimmed by 7 bases and J by 7 bases, 8 bases remained unmatched. CDR3 length equals 13 residues. CDR3 sequence (DNA): TGTGCCAGCACCCTAAACGGACAGGGTGGCTACACCTTC. Translating gives CASTLNGQGGYTF.

The rearrangement joins TRBV27 to TRBJ2-2; no definite D call. V dropped 4 bases and J dropped 6 bases, with 9 bases sitting between them. The germline V gene has CDR1 MNHEY and CDR2 SMNVEV (reference sequence). This CDR3 contains 13 residues. The CDR3 DNA reads TGTGCCAGCAGTTCGGGTCTGCCCGGGGAGCTGTTTTTT. Protein sequence: CASSSGLPGELFF.

This clone was detected a few times. The identical CDR3 is also encoded by other nucleotide sequences in the sample. This chain connects TRBV19 to TRBJ2-6, with 7 bases lining up with TRBD1. V trimming: 4 bases; J trimming: 1 base; junction bases outside the gene matches: 4. Germline assignment: CDR1 LNHDA and CDR2 SQIVND (reference sequence). CDR3 length: 16 residues. CDR3 nucleotides: TGTGCCAGTAGTAGGACAGGAGGTTCTGGGGCCAACGTCCTGACTTTC. Protein: CASSRTGGSGANVLTF.

J is TRBJ2-7 and V is TRBV7-9, with a tentative D call TRBD1 (7 bases). This CDR3 has 16 residues. Trimming pared 4 bases from V and 5 bases from J, leaving 21 bases between. Germline V gene data show CDR1 as SEHNR and CDR2 as FQNEAQ (reference sequence). The CDR3 spells CASSSPSRQGGDEQYF. The CDR3 DNA sequence: TGTGCCAGCAGCTCGCCTTCCCGACAGGGAGGAGACGAGCAGTACTTC.

The gene calls are TRBV7-2 and TRBJ2-3, with TRBD2 matching 7 bases. The CDR3 loop spans 16 amino acids. Trimming at V came to 4 bases and at J to 2 bases, leaving 9 bases not matched to a gene. Germline V gene lookup returns CDR1 SGHTA and CDR2 FQGNSA. DNA for the CDR3: TGTGCCAGCAGCTCTCAACCGGGACTAAACACAGATACGCAGTATTTT. Amino acid sequence: CASSSQPGLNTDTQYF.

Remarks on this clone: Additional DNA sequences in this sample encode the identical CDR3. V and J are TRBV6-5 and TRBJ1-1; no definite D call. Trimming pared 0 bases from V and 1 base from J, leaving 3 bases between. Germline CDR1 and CDR2: MNHEY and SVGAGI. The CDR3 covers 13 residues. The CDR3 reads CASSYSQNTEAFF. As DNA, the CDR3 is TGTGCCAGCAGTTACTCACAGAACACTGAAGCTTTCTTT.